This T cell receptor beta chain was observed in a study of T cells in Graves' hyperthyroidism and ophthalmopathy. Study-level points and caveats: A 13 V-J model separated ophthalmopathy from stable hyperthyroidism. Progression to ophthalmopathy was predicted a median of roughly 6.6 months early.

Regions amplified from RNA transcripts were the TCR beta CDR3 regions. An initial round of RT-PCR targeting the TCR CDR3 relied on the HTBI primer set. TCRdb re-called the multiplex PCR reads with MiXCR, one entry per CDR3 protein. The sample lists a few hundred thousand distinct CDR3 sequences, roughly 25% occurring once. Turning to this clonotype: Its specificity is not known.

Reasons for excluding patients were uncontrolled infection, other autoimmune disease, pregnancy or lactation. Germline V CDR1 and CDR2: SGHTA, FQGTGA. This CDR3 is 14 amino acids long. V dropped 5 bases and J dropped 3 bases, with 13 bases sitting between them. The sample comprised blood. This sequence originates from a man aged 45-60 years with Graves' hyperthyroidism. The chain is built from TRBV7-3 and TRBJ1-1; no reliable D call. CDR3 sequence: CASSSTRIHTEAFF. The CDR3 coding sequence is TGTGCCAGCAGCAGCACCAGGATACACACTGAAGCTTTCTTT.